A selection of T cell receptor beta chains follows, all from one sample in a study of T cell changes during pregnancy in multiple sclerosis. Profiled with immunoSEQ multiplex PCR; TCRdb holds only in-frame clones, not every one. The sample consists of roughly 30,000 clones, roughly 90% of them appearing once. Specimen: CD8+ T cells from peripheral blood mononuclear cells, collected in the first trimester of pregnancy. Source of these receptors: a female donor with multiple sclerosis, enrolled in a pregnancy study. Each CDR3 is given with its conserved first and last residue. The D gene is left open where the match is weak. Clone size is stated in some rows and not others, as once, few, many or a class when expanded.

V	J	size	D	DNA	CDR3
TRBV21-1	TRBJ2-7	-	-	TGTGCCAGCAGCAAATGCGGTGGGGAAGGGAGGTATCACGAGCAGTACTTC	CASSKCGGEGRYHEQYF
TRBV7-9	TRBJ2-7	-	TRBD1	TGTGCCAGCAGCCATGGGACAGACGGGGACGAGCAGTACTTC	CASSHGTDGDEQYF
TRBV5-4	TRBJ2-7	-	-	TGTGCCAGCAGCTTGGATTGGTCGGGTTACGAGCAGTACTTC	CASSLDWSGYEQYF
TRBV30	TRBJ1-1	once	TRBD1	TGTGCCTGGACAGGGGGCAGGATCGCTGAAGCTTTCTTT	CAWTGGRIAEAFF
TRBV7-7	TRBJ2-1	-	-	TGTGCTAGCAGCTTAGGAGATCTGGATGAGCAGTTCTTC	CASSLGDLDEQFF
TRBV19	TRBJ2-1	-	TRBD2	TGTGCCAGCTCAAGCCAGGTAGCGGGATACACCTACAATGAGCAGTTCTTC	CASSSQVAGYTYNEQFF
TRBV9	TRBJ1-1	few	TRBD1	TGTGCCAGCAGCGTAGGACAGGGGAGGACGAACACTGAAGCTTTCTTT	CASSVGQGRTNTEAFF
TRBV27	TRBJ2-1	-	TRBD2	TGTGCCAGCAGTTTCTCCCAAATAGCGGGAGCGCTTTTCAATGAGCAGTTCTTC	CASSFSQIAGALFNEQFF
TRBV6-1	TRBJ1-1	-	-	TGTGCCAGCAAAAGACCGGGGTCCGGCTCGGAAGCTTTCTTT	CASKRPGSGSEAFF
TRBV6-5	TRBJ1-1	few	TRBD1	TGTGCCAGCAGGAGGGACAGGGACGACACTGAAGCTTTCTTT	CASRRDRDDTEAFF
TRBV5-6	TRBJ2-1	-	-	TGTGCCAGCAGCTTTTTGGCAGGGCCCCACAATGAGCAGTTCTTC	CASSFLAGPHNEQFF
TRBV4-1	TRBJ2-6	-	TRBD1	TGCGCCAGCAGCCAAGAAGGGGGCGAGGCCAACGTCCTGACTTTC	CASSQEGGEANVLTF
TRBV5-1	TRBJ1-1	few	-	TGCGCCAGCAGCCCGGAAGGGGGGAACACTGAAGCTTTCTTT	CASSPEGGNTEAFF
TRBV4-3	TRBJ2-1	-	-	TGCGCCAGCAGTTACGGGTCCACTGCTTACAATGAGCAGTTCTTC	CASSYGSTAYNEQFF
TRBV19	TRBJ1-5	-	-	TGTGCCAGTACTTCCCTCGGGGGGCGCGCTTATCAGCCCCAGCATTTT	CASTSLGGRAYQPQHF
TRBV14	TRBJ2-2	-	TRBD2	TGTGCCAGCAGCGAAACTAGCGGGAGAGGGCCTCTGGGCACCGGGGAGCTGTTTTTT	CASSETSGRGPLGTGELFF
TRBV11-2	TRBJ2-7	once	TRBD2	TGTGCCAGCTGGGGGGGTGGGTCCCACGAGCAGTACTTC	CASWGGGSHEQYF
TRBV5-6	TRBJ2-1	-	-	TGTGCCAGCAGCTTCCGGGAATTACTGGGCAATGAGCAGTTCTTC	CASSFRELLGNEQFF
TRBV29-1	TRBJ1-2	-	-	TGCAGCGTAGAGGTCGTCTATGGCTACACCTTC	CSVEVVYGYTF
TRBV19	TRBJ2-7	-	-	TGTGCCAGTAGTATTGCGGGCCACTACGAGCAGTACTTC	CASSIAGHYEQYF
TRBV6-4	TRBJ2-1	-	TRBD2	TGTGCCAGCAGTGACTCTGGCGGGAGTGGGGATGAGCAGTTCTTC	CASSDSGGSGDEQFF
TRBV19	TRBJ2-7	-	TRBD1	TGTGCCAGTAGTATACCTCGGACAGGAACCTACGAGCAGTACTTC	CASSIPRTGTYEQYF
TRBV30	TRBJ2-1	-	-	TGTGCCTGGGGGAGCGGCAATGAGCAGTTCTTC	CAWGSGNEQFF
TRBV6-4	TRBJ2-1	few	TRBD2	TGTGCCAGCAGTGACTCCGGACTAGCGGGATGGGATGAGCAGTTCTTC	CASSDSGLAGWDEQFF